What follows are 10 T cell receptor beta chains derived from one specimen sequenced in a study of Graves' ophthalmopathy and Graves' hyperthyroidism. Amplification of the TCR beta CDR3 regions used RNA transcripts (as template). HTBI primers primed a first-round RT-PCR, and a second-round multiplex PCR followed. TCRdb independently ran MiXCR on the multiplex PCR reads; one entry per CDR3 protein. The sample carries hundreds of thousands of distinct CDR3 sequences, 45% recorded once. What was sequenced was peripheral blood. The receptors shown here come from an adult man with Graves' ophthalmopathy.

The chain carries TRBV6-6 and TRBJ1-5; D uncertain. The CDR3 totals 12 residues. Trimming took off 5 bases at V and 10 bases at J, with 12 bases between the two ends. Germline CDR1 and CDR2: MNHNY and SVGAGI (reference sequence). The CDR3 DNA reads TGTGCCAGCAGTGATAAGATGGACCCCCAGCATTTT. It specifies CASSDKMDPQHF.

The chain has TRBV12-3 or TRBV12-4 and TRBJ2-7; possible D gene TRBD2, 6 bases. V lost 7 bases and J 1 base, leaving 14 bases between the germline ends. The CDR3 is made up of 14 amino acids. The CDR3 DNA reads as TGTGCCAGCAATAGCGGTGAGCTGTCCTACGAGCAGTACTTC. Its protein is CASNSGELSYEQYF.

The V call is TRBV11-2, the J call TRBJ1-4, with D uncertain. V shed 5 bases and J shed 0 bases, with 7 bases lying between them. CDR3 length: 14 residues. Germline CDR1 reads SGHAT; CDR2 reads FQNNGV. In nucleotides, the CDR3 is TGTGCCAGCAGCCACAGCGCAACTAATGAAAAACTGTTTTTT. It specifies CASSHSATNEKLFF.

This clonotype was seen more than once but under ten times. This sequence joins TRBV10-3 and TRBJ1-4; D is unclear. Between the trimmed V and J ends, which lost 0 bases and 5 bases, there was a span of 13 bases. The CDR3 contains 16 residues. The germline V gene encodes CDR1 ENHRY and CDR2 SYGVKD. The CDR3 reads CAISESGVQENEKLFF. In nucleotides, the CDR3 is TGTGCCATCAGTGAGTCCGGAGTTCAGGAAAATGAAAAACTGTTTTTT.

With respect to this clonotype: A much larger clone is a single base away; this may be a read error. This chain connects TRBV10-2 to TRBJ2-5; unclear D gene. Germline V lookup: CDR1 WSHSY, CDR2 SAAADI. The CDR3 is 11 residues long. CDR3 residues: CASSYSGTQYF. In DNA, the CDR3 is TGTGCCAGCAGTTACTCTGGGACCCAGTACTTC.

This clonotype has more than one count but fewer than ten. The chain is built from TRBV12-3 or TRBV12-4 and TRBJ1-1; 7 bases line up with TRBD1. This CDR3 has 14 residues. V shed 5 bases and J 5 bases; nucleotides not matched to a gene: 8. CDR3 protein: CASSPTTGRTEAFF. The CDR3 DNA sequence: TGTGCCAGCAGTCCTACGACAGGGAGGACTGAAGCTTTCTTT.

This chain connects TRBV4-1 to TRBJ2-2; weak D call: TRBD1 (5 bases). Germline V gene sequence: CDR1 MGHRA, CDR2 YSYEKL. CDR3 size: 14 residues. The V end was cut by 5 bases, the J end by 7 bases, with 14 bases between. The CDR3 nucleotides are TGCGCCAGCAGCGAACGTCAGGGTTACGGGGAGCTGTTTTTT. Its protein is CASSERQGYGELFF.

This clonotype was seen a handful of times. This chain uses TRBV7-9 with TRBJ2-6, with 8 bases lining up with TRBD1. Per the germline V gene, CDR1 is SEHNR and CDR2 is FQNEAQ (reference sequence). This CDR3 has 18 amino acids. The V and J ends lost 3 bases and 0 bases, in that order; junction bases with no gene match: 7. Written as DNA, the CDR3 is TGTGCCAGCAGCTTGGGGGACAGGTTCTTCTCTGGGGCCAACGTCCTGACTTTC. Protein sequence: CASSLGDRFFSGANVLTF.

The chain couples TRBV6-6 to TRBJ1-1; D not certain. Germline V CDR1 and CDR2: MNHNY, SVGAGI (reference sequence). Trimming took off 7 bases at V and 2 bases at J, with 2 bases between the two ends. The CDR3 is 10 amino acids. The CDR3 reads CASKNTEAFF. Written as DNA, the CDR3 is TGTGCCAGCAAAAACACTGAAGCTTTCTTT.

This clonotype was detected ten times or more. The rearrangement uses TRBV24-1 and TRBJ1-2; possible D gene TRBD1, 5 bases. The CDR3 spans 16 residues. CDR1 KGHDR and CDR2 SFDVKD come from the germline V gene. The ends were cut back, 2 bases at V and 0 bases at J, with 12 bases in the middle. As DNA, the CDR3 is TGTGCCACCAGTGATTCGCCGACAGCGTCTAACTATGGCTACACCTTC. It yields the protein CATSDSPTASNYGYTF.